Listed below are T cell receptor beta chains from one sample, sequenced in a study of blood T cell repertoires in COVID-19. Sequencing was performed with immunoSEQ multiplex PCR; in TCRdb, only in-frame clones are kept and a portion is missing. The sample records about 130,000 clones, roughly 90% being singletons. Input material: PBMCs or T cells enriched from blood (not recorded which). Every receptor here comes from a woman aged 50 to 60 who had recovered from COVID-19. The CDR3 runs from the conserved cysteine through the conserved F or W. A D gene is named only where the DNA matches it firmly. Clone sizes are given selectively: once, few, many, or a class where the clone is expanded.

TRBD1	TRBV18	-	TRBJ2-1	TGTGCCAGCTCACCAGCCTCCGGGACAGTTTACAATGAGCAGTTCTTC	CASSPASGTVYNEQFF
-	TRBV5-4	-	TRBJ1-6	TGTGCCAGCAAAGAGACAGAAAATTCACCCCTCCACTTT	CASKETENSPLHF
-	TRBV7-9	-	TRBJ2-7	TGTGCCAGCAGCTCTACCTACGAGCAGTACTTC	CASSSTYEQYF
-	TRBV18	-	TRBJ2-3	TGTGCCAGCTCTCCGGCGGACTCCGGGGTGGGGCAGTATTTT	CASSPADSGVGQYF
-	TRBV6-5	-	TRBJ2-7	TGTGCCAGCAGTTATGGGGAGGTCTACGAGCAGTACTTC	CASSYGEVYEQYF
-	TRBV7-9	-	TRBJ1-1	TGTGCCAGCAGCTTGGCGGAGGTATTGAACACTGAAGCTTTCTTT	CASSLAEVLNTEAFF
-	TRBV9	-	TRBJ2-5	TGTGCCAGCAGCGTATCGGCAGGCGCTCGGGAGACCCAGTACTTC	CASSVSAGARETQYF
-	TRBV5-1	-	TRBJ2-5	TGCGCCAGCAGCTTGGTACCCAGCCAAGAGACCCAGTACTTC	CASSLVPSQETQYF
TRBD2	TRBV29-1	-	TRBJ2-3	TGCAGCGTTGAAGATCTAGAGCGGGGGAGCACAGATACGCAGTATTTT	CSVEDLERGSTDTQYF
TRBD2	TRBV13	once	TRBJ2-7	TGTGCCAGCAGCTTAGCGGCTAGCGGGGGGACCTACGAGCAGTACTTC	CASSLAASGGTYEQYF